This entry lists 5 T cell receptor beta chains sequenced from one sample in a study of blood T cell repertoires in COVID-19. Profiled with immunoSEQ multiplex PCR; TCRdb holds only in-frame clones, not every one. The data contain some 420,000 clones, roughly nine tenths of them singletons. Sequenced sample: PBMCs or T cells enriched from blood (not recorded which). Every receptor here comes from a man aged 25-45 years who had recovered from COVID-19.

The chain carries TRBV6-5 and TRBJ2-1, with no clear D. This CDR3 comprises 15 residues. Per the germline V gene, CDR1 is MNHEY and CDR2 is SVGAGI. V was pared by 0 bases and J by 6 bases, with 12 bases between. The CDR3 loop reads CASSYSAATFNEQFF. The CDR3, as DNA: TGTGCCAGCAGTTACTCGGCGGCCACTTTCAATGAGCAGTTCTTC.

The chain employs TRBV19 and TRBJ1-3; 9 positions agree with TRBD1. Germline trimming cut 5 bases from V and 1 base from J; bases unmatched to any gene: 9. The germline V gene encodes CDR1 LNHDA and CDR2 SQIVND (reference sequence). The CDR3 totals 17 residues. The CDR3: CASSVIPGQGSGNTIYF. The DNA of the CDR3 is TGTGCCAGTAGTGTTATACCGGGACAGGGTTCTGGAAACACCATATATTTT.

The genes are TRBV19 and TRBJ2-4; the match to TRBD1 covers 9 bases. Germline values: CDR1 LNHDA, CDR2 SQIVND (reference sequence). Trimming cost V 5 bases and J 8 bases; bases outside gene matches: 7. This CDR3 comprises 14 residues. For the CDR3, the DNA is TGTGCCAGTAGTCCACAGGGGGCAAGGGACATTCAGTACTTC. Translating gives CASSPQGARDIQYF. The full variable domain, completed using reference TRBV19 and TRBJ2-4, is DGGITQSPKYLFRKEGQNVTLSCEQNLNHDAMYWYRQDPGQGLRLIYYSQIVNDFQKGDIAEGYSVSREKKESFPLTVTSAQKNPTAFYLCASSPQGARDIQYFGAGTRLSVL.

This chain links TRBV11-3 with TRBJ2-3; 7 bases match TRBD2. The CDR3 length is 17 residues. CDR1 is SGHNT and CDR2 is YENEEA in the germline V gene. The V and J ends lost 2 bases and 3 bases, in that order; junction bases with no gene match: 11. The CDR3 spells CASSLLAGGRGTDTQYF. The CDR3 DNA reads as TGTGCCAGCAGCTTACTCGCTGGCGGGAGAGGGACAGATACGCAGTATTTT.

This clone was picked up one time. J is TRBJ1-5 and V is TRBV21-1; TRBD1, the table's D call, was not compared with the DNA. TRBV21-1 is a known pseudogene. CDR3 length: 18 residues. CDR3 sequence (DNA): TGTGCCAGCAGGGGGACAGGGGCCCATCCCTATAGCAATCAGCCCCAGCATTTT. Translation: CASRGTGAHPYSNQPQHF.